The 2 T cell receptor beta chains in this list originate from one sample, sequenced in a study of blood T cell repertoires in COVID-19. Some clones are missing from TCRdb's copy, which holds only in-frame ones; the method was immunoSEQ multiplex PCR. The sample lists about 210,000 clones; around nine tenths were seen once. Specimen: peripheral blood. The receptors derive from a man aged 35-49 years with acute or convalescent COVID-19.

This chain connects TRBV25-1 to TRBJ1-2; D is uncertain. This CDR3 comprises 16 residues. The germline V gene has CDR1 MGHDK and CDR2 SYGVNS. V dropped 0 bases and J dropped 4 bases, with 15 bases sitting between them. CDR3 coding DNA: TGTGCCAGCAGTGAATACGGGGAACTATGGGGCTATGGCTACACCTTC. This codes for CASSEYGELWGYGYTF.

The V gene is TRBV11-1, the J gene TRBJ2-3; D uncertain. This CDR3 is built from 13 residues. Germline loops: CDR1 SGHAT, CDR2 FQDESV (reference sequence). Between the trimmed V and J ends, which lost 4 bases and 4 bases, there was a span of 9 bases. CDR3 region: CASSWRLADTQYF. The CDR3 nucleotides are TGTGCCAGCAGCTGGCGACTGGCAGATACGCAGTATTTT. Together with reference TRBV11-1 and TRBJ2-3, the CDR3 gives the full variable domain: EAEVAQSPRYKITEKSQAVAFWCDPISGHATLYWYRQILGQGPELLVQFQDESVVDDSQLPKDRFSAERLKGVDSTLKIQPAELGDSAMYLCASSWRLADTQYFGPGTRLTVL.